These T cell receptor beta chains were read from a single sample in a study of blood T cell repertoires in COVID-19. Method: immunoSEQ multiplex PCR; TCRdb's copy keeps in-frame clones and lacks some. Found here are approximately 140,000 clones, 84% of them singletons; the top ten hold under 10%. Sample: peripheral blood. These receptors all come from a man aged 25 to 40 with COVID-19, enrolled during active disease. CDR3s include the opening cysteine and the closing phenylalanine or tryptophan. D genes are given only for firm matches. The size of a clone is reported for some rows only, either as once, few or many, or as a class for expanded clones.

-	TRBJ2-5	TRBV10-3	-	TGTGCCATCAGTGGGCAGAATCAAGAGACCCAGTACTTC	CAISGQNQETQYF
few	TRBJ2-3	TRBV24-1	TRBD1	TGTGCCACCAGTGATGCCCGGGACAGGGGAGAAGCAGATACGCAGTATTTT	CATSDARDRGEADTQYF
-	TRBJ2-5	TRBV18	TRBD2	TGTGCCAGCTCACCGCCCCTAGCGGGGCAAGAGACCCAGTACTTC	CASSPPLAGQETQYF
-	TRBJ2-3	TRBV5-8	TRBD2	TGTGCCAGCAGCTTGCGAATTACTAGCGGGCGCACAGATACGCAGTATTTT	CASSLRITSGRTDTQYF
-	TRBJ1-2	TRBV27	TRBD1	TGTGCCACAACCGGGACAGGGGCTAACTATGGCTACACCTTC	CATTGTGANYGYTF
-	TRBJ1-2	TRBV4-1	-	TGCGCCAGCAGCCCCACCGCACAGCTTAACTATGGCTACACCTTC	CASSPTAQLNYGYTF
few	TRBJ2-7	TRBV6-5	-	TGTGCCAGCAAGAGGGAACTTTCGGCCTACGAGCAGTACTTC	CASKRELSAYEQYF
few	TRBJ2-2	TRBV2	-	TGTGCCAGCAGAAACTGGGAGAGTGGGGAGCTGTTTTTT	CASRNWESGELFF
-	TRBJ2-3	TRBV9	-	TGTGCCAGCACCCGGACTGCCACAGATACGCAGTATTTT	CASTRTATDTQYF
-	TRBJ2-7	TRBV3-1/TRBV3-2	TRBD1	TGTGCCAGCAGCCAAGAGGACAGGGGGCTGCAGTACTTC	CASSQEDRGLQYF
-	TRBJ2-3	TRBV28	-	TGTGCCAGCAGTTTGGGCGGCACAGATACGCAGTATTTT	CASSLGGTDTQYF
-	TRBJ2-7	TRBV11-1	-	TGTGCCAGCAGGGCCGGAGGGGCCTACGAGCAGTACTTC	CASRAGGAYEQYF
-	TRBJ2-2	TRBV19	TRBD2	TGTGCCAGTAGTATCCCGGGACTAGCGGGTCTTCACACCGGGGAGCTGTTTTTT	CASSIPGLAGLHTGELFF
-	TRBJ1-2	TRBV19	-	TGTGCCAGTAGTGCTGACAGTCTAAACTATGGCTACACCTTC	CASSADSLNYGYTF
-	TRBJ2-7	TRBV19	TRBD1	TGTGCCAGTAGTATTAATAACAGGGGTTACTCCTACGAGCAGTACTTC	CASSINNRGYSYEQYF
-	TRBJ1-4	TRBV3-1/TRBV3-2	-	TGTGCCAGCAGCCTGGGGGCTGGGAATGAAAAACTGTTTTTT	CASSLGAGNEKLFF
-	TRBJ2-6	TRBV5-8	-	TGTGCCAGCAGATCCTGGGGGGCTGGGGCCAACGTCCTGACTTTC	CASRSWGAGANVLTF
-	TRBJ2-7	TRBV5-4	TRBD2	TGTGCCAGCAGCCCCCTAGGAAGCGGGACTTCCCCGAGCTCCTACGAGCAGTACTTC	CASSPLGSGTSPSSYEQYF
once	TRBJ2-3	TRBV5-1	-	TGCGCCAGCAGTCCTAGCTCAGATACGCAGTATTTT	CASSPSSDTQYF
-	TRBJ2-1	TRBV24-1	TRBD2	TGTGCCACCAGTGATTTGATCACCGGGACTAGCGCTAATGAGCAGTTCTTC	CATSDLITGTSANEQFF
-	TRBJ1-3	TRBV25-1	TRBD1	TGTGCCAGCAGTGAGGGGGGGGACAGGGGATCTGGAAACACCATATATTTT	CASSEGGDRGSGNTIYF
-	TRBJ1-2	TRBV11-2	-	TGTGCCAGCAGAGACCCGGTGGCGGGCAGCTATGGCTACACCTTC	CASRDPVAGSYGYTF
-	TRBJ2-1	TRBV27	TRBD2	TGTGCCAGCAGTTTTGGGGGAGGGCCTCAGTTCTTC	CASSFGGGPQFF
-	TRBJ2-7	TRBV28	-	TGTGCCAGCAGGGCGGACAGGACTAAGCAGTACTTC	CASRADRTKQYF
-	TRBJ1-5	TRBV21-1	-	TGTGCCAGCAGCAAAATCGCCCAATGGGGGGATCAGCCCCAGCATTTT	CASSKIAQWGDQPQHF
-	TRBJ2-7	TRBV30	TRBD2	TGTGCCTGGAGCCCGGGACTAAAATCCTACGAGCAGTACTTC	CAWSPGLKSYEQYF
-	TRBJ1-4	TRBV4-2	TRBD1	TGTGCCAGCAGCGCCAGGGGGCGGGACGAAAAACTGTTTTTT	CASSARGRDEKLFF
-	TRBJ1-2	TRBV6-5	TRBD1	TGTGCCAGCAGTTATATTACAGGGGCTTTGGATGGCTACACCTTC	CASSYITGALDGYTF
-	TRBJ2-2	TRBV3-1/TRBV3-2	TRBD2	TGTGCCAGCAGCCGCGCGGGGGGTGCGAACACCGGGGAGCTGTTTTTT	CASSRAGGANTGELFF
-	TRBJ2-2	TRBV10-3	TRBD1	TGTGCCATCAGTGAGTTTCCCGGGACAGGGTGGGGAAAGACCGGGGAGCTGTTTTTT	CAISEFPGTGWGKTGELFF
-	TRBJ2-3	TRBV5-6	-	TGTGCCAGCAGCTCGAAAACCTGGGCGGATACGCAGTATTTT	CASSSKTWADTQYF
-	TRBJ2-7	TRBV6-5	-	TGTGCCAGCAGGTCGTCCTCCTACGAGCAGTACTTC	CASRSSSYEQYF
-	TRBJ1-2	TRBV29-1	-	TGCAGCGTTGGAGGGGGAGGCTACACCTTC	CSVGGGGYTF
once	TRBJ1-2	TRBV18	-	TGTGCCAGCTCACCCGCTGGGCAGGGGAATCTTCCTAACTATGGCTACACCTTC	CASSPAGQGNLPNYGYTF
-	TRBJ2-3	TRBV4-1	TRBD2	TGCGCCAGCAGCCAAGTACGGGGGATGAGGGGAGGGGATACGCAGTATTTT	CASSQVRGMRGGDTQYF
-	TRBJ2-5	TRBV5-4	-	TGTGCCAGCAGCCAGACAGGCTACCAAGAGACCCAGTACTTC	CASSQTGYQETQYF
once	TRBJ1-2	TRBV28	-	TGTGCCAGCACCGTCGGTAGCACTAACTATGGCTACACCTTC	CASTVGSTNYGYTF
-	TRBJ2-3	TRBV11-1	TRBD2	TGTGCCAGCAGCCATCCGGGTAGCGGGAGGGATACGCAGTATTTT	CASSHPGSGRDTQYF
-	TRBJ2-3	TRBV12-5	TRBD2	TGTGCTAGTGGTTCGGGACTAGGCACAGATACGCAGTATTTT	CASGSGLGTDTQYF
few	TRBJ1-4	TRBV7-9	TRBD1	TGTGCCAGCAGCTTAGTTGGGACAGACGAAAAACTGTTTTTT	CASSLVGTDEKLFF
once	TRBJ1-5	TRBV30	-	TGTGCCTTAGGAGATGAAAATCAGCCCCAGCATTTT	CALGDENQPQHF
-	TRBJ2-7	TRBV6-1	TRBD2	TGTGCCAGCAGTGACCGAGGCGGGAGGTACGAGCAGTACTTC	CASSDRGGRYEQYF
-	TRBJ1-2	TRBV9	-	TGTGCCAGCAGCGTAGCAGGGATCGAGAATGGCTACACCTTC	CASSVAGIENGYTF
-	TRBJ1-1	TRBV11-1	-	TGTGCCAGCAGCTTGAGTTCCTTTACTCGCGCTGAAGCTTTCTTT	CASSLSSFTRAEAFF
-	TRBJ2-3	TRBV27	-	TGTGCCAGCACTCTCCGTCAGGGAAGAGATACGCAGTATTTT	CASTLRQGRDTQYF
-	TRBJ2-3	TRBV6-5	TRBD1	TGTGCCAGCAGCAACTATGGACAGGGCCCAGATACGCAGTATTTT	CASSNYGQGPDTQYF
-	TRBJ1-1	TRBV12-5	TRBD1	TGTGCTAGTGGCCGGGACAGGGGGGAAACTGAAGCTTTCTTT	CASGRDRGETEAFF
-	TRBJ1-2	TRBV14	-	TGTGCCAGCAGCCCAGTTCCGGGAGTAACAAACTCCGGCTACACCTTC	CASSPVPGVTNSGYTF
-	TRBJ2-7	TRBV20-1	TRBD2	TGCAGTGCTAGTGCCTGGGGCAGCGGGAGGCGTTCCTACGAGCAGTACTTC	CSASAWGSGRRSYEQYF
few	TRBJ2-1	TRBV6-4	-	TGTGCCAGTAGTATTGAGGCCGACGACAATGAGCAGTTCTTC	CASSIEADDNEQFF
-	TRBJ1-2	TRBV28	TRBD1	TGTGCCAGCACCTTCCGGGACAGGTTCTTGGGCTACACCTTC	CASTFRDRFLGYTF